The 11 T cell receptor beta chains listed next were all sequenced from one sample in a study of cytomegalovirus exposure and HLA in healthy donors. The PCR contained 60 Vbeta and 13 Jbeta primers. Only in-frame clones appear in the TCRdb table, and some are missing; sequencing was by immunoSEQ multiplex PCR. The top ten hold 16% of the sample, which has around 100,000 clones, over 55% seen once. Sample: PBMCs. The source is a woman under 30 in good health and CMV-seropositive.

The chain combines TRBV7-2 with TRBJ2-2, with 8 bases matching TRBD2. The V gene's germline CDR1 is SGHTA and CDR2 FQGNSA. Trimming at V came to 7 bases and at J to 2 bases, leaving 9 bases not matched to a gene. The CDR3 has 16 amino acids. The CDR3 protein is CASIPTGGLNTGELFF. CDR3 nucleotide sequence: TGTGCCAGCATCCCAACGGGGGGGCTTAACACCGGGGAGCTGTTTTTT.

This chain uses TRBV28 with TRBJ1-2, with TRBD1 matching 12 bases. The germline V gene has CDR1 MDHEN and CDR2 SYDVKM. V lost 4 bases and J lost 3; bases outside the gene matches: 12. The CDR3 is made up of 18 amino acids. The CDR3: CASSSLGGQGARDYGYTF. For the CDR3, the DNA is TGTGCCAGCAGTTCCCTAGGGGGACAGGGGGCGCGTGACTATGGCTACACCTTC.

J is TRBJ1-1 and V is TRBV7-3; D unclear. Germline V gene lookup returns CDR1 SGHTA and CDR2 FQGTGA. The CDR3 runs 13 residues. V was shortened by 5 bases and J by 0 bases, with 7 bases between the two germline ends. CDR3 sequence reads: CASSQTMNTEAFF. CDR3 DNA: TGTGCCAGCAGCCAAACAATGAACACTGAAGCTTTCTTT. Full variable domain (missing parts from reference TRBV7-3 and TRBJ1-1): GAGVSQTPSNKVTEKGKYVELRCDPISGHTALYWYRQSLGQGPEFLIYFQGTGAADDSGLPNDRFFAVRPEGSVSTLKIQRTERGDSAVYLCASSQTMNTEAFFGQGTRLTVV.

CDR3 residues: CASSPRGSGIEQYF. The DNA of the CDR3 is TGTGCCAGCTCACCACGCGGGAGCGGTATCGAGCAGTACTTC. V gene TRBV18 combines with J gene TRBJ2-7, with 7 bases identical to TRBD2. Germline-derived CDR1 and CDR2 are KGHSH and LQKENI. There are 14 residues in the CDR3. After removal of 1 base from V and 6 bases from J, the junction contained 6 bases not matched to a gene.

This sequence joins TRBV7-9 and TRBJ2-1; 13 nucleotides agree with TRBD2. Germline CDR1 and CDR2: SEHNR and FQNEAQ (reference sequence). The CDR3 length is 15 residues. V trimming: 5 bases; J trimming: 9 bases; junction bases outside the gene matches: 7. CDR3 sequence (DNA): TGTGCCAGCAGCCTACTAGCGGGAGGGACCGGTGAGCAGTTCTTC. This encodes CASSLLAGGTGEQFF. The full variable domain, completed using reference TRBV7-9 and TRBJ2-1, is DTGVSQNPRHKITKRGQNVTFRCDPISEHNRLYWYRQTLGQGPEFLTYFQNEAQLEKSRLLSDRFSAERPKGSFSTLEIQRTEQGDSAMYLCASSLLAGGTGEQFFGPGTRLTVL.

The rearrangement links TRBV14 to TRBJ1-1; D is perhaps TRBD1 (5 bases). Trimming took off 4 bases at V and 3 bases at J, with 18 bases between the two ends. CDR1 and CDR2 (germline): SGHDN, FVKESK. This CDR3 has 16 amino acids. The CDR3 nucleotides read TGTGCCAGCAGCCTACTCCTTTGGACACGATACACTGAAGCTTTCTTT. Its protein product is CASSLLLWTRYTEAFF.

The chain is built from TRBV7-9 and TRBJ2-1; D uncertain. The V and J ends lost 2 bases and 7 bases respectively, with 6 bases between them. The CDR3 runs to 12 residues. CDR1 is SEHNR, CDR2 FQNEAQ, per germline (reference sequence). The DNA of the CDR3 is TGTGCCAGCAGCTTATCCGGGAATGAGCAGTTCTTC. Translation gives CASSLSGNEQFF.

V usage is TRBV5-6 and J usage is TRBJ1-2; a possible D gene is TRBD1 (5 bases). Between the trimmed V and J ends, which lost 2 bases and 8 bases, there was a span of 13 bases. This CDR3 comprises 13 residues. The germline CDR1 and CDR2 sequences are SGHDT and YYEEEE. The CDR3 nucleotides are TGTGCCAGCAGCTTAGTAGGGGTAGGGGGCTACACCTTC. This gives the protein CASSLVGVGGYTF.

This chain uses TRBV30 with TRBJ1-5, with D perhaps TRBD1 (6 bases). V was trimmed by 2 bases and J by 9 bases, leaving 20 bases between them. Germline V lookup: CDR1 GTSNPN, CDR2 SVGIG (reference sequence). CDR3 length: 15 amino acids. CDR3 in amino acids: CAWSSVGGGLWPQHF. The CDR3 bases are TGTGCCTGGAGTTCAGTAGGGGGTGGGTTGTGGCCCCAGCATTTT.

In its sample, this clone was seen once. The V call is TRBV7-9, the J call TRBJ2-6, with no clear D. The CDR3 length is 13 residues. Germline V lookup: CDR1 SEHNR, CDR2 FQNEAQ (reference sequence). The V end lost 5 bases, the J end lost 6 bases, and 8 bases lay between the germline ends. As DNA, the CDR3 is TGTGCCAGCAGCGTCAATCAGGCCAACGTCCTGACTTTC. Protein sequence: CASSVNQANVLTF.

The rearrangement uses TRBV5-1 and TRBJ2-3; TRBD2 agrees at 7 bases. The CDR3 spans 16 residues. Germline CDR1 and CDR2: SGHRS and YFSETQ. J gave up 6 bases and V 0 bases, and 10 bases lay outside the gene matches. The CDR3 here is CASSLALGAGFDTQYF. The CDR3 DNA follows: TGCGCCAGCAGCTTGGCCTTAGGAGCGGGATTCGATACGCAGTATTTT.